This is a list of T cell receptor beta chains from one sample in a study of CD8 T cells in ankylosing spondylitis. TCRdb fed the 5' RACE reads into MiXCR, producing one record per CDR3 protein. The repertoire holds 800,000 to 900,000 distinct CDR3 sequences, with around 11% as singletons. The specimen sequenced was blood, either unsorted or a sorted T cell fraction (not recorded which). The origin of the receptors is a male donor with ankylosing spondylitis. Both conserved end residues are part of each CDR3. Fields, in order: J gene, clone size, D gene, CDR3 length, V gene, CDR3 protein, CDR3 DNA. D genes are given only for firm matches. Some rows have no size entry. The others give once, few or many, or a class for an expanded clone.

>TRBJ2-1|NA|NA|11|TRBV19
CASSIGTSKFF
TGTGCCAGTAGTATAGGGACCAGTAAGTTCTTC
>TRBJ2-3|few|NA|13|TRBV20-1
CSVIPGPADTQYF
TGCAGTGTCATACCGGGACCCGCAGATACGCAGTATTTT
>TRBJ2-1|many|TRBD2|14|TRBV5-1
CASSLTAGGHEQFF
TGCGCCAGCAGCTTGACAGCGGGGGGCCATGAGCAGTTCTTC
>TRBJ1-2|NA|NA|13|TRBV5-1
CASRGTANYGYTF
TGCGCCAGCAGAGGGACTGCTAACTATGGCTACACCTTC
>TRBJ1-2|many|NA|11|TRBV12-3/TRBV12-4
CASSVGGGYTF
TGTGCCAGCAGTGTTGGGGGTGGCTACACCTTC
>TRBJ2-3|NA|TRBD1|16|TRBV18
CASSYQGQGGTDTQYF
TGTGCCAGCTCGTACCAGGGACAGGGTGGCACAGATACGCAGTATTTT
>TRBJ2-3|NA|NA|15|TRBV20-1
CSADLAITSTDTQYF
TGCAGTGCTGACCTAGCGATAACTAGCACAGATACGCAGTATTTT
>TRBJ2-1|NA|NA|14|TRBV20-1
CSAAQLRNYNEQFF
TGCAGTGCTGCCCAGCTTAGAAATTACAATGAGCAGTTCTTC
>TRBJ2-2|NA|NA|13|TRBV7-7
CASSLNVAGELFF
TGTGCTAGCAGCTTAAACGTAGCCGGGGAGCTGTTTTTT
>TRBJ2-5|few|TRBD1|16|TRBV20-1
CSARDHPGQAQETQYF
TGCAGTGCTAGAGACCACCCGGGACAGGCGCAAGAGACCCAGTACTTC
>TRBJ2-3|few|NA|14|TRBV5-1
CASSFSPLADTQYF
TGCGCCAGCAGCTTTTCACCATTAGCAGATACGCAGTATTTT